The 11 T cell receptor beta chains presented below share a single source sample, sequenced in a study of T-cell memory formation after mild COVID-19. TCRdb independently ran MiXCR on the 5' RACE reads; one entry per CDR3 protein. The repertoire has more than 250,000 distinct CDR3 sequences, around 15% of them found once; the top ten carry more than 20%. The specimen sequenced was PBMCs or a T cell subset sorted from them (not recorded which). These receptors all stem from a man aged 18 to 35 who had mild COVID-19 (a few samples of this study predate the infection). Cell type and time point are not known.

The genes are TRBV7-3 and TRBJ1-1, with D maybe TRBD1 (5 bases). Germline CDR1 SGHTA, CDR2 FQGTGA. The CDR3 runs to 14 residues. With 1 base removed from V and 5 bases from J, the gap between germline ends came to 11 bases. The DNA for the CDR3 is TGTGCCAGCAGCTTAAGGGGCGGATCTACTGAAGCTTTCTTT. It encodes CASSLRGGSTEAFF. Combining the CDR3 with reference TRBV7-3 and TRBJ1-1 gives the whole variable domain GAGVSQTPSNKVTEKGKYVELRCDPISGHTALYWYRQSLGQGPEFLIYFQGTGAADDSGLPNDRFFAVRPEGSVSTLKIQRTERGDSAVYLCASSLRGGSTEAFFGQGTRLTVV.

This chain connects TRBV5-5 to TRBJ2-3, with 10 bases fitting TRBD2. Trimming cost V 4 bases and J 8 bases; bases outside gene matches: 13. Germline values: CDR1 SGHKS, CDR2 YYEKEE (reference sequence). The CDR3 runs 16 residues. CDR3 sequence (DNA): TGTGCCAGCAGCACCCAGCGGGGGGGTCTTACGGGTACGCAGTATTTT. This sequence encodes CASSTQRGGLTGTQYF.

The rearrangement uses TRBV7-9 and TRBJ1-2, with D unclear. CDR1 is SEHNR, CDR2 FQNEAQ, per germline (reference sequence). The CDR3 is 12 amino acids. Trimming stripped 5 bases from V and 3 bases from J, with 7 bases between. The DNA for the CDR3 is TGTGCCAGCAGCCCCACGGACTATGGCTACACCTTC. It is translated as CASSPTDYGYTF. The variable domain in full, with the rest retrieved from reference TRBV7-9 and TRBJ1-2, is DTGVSQNPRHKITKRGQNVTFRCDPISEHNRLYWYRQTLGQGPEFLTYFQNEAQLEKSRLLSDRFSAERPKGSFSTLEIQRTEQGDSAMYLCASSPTDYGYTFGSGTRLTVV.

This sequence joins TRBV7-8 and TRBJ1-1; D might be TRBD1 (6 bases). CDR1 is SGHVS, CDR2 FQNEAQ, per germline. V gave up 1 base and J gave up 6 bases, with 12 bases separating them. This CDR3 has 14 amino acids. The DNA for the CDR3 is TGTGCCAGCAGCTTAGAAGTCACAGGGCCTGAAGCTTTCTTT. Encoded protein: CASSLEVTGPEAFF.

The chain has TRBV6-5 and TRBJ2-2, with 7 bases identical to TRBD1. The CDR3 is 12 amino acids. V lost 8 bases to trimming and J lost 6 bases; unmatched junction nucleotides: 3. Germline CDR1 MNHEY, CDR2 SVGAGI. The CDR3 DNA follows: TGTGCCAGCGAGGGGGCCCCCGGGGAGCTGTTTTTT. This codes for CASEGAPGELFF.

The chain uses TRBV20-1 and TRBJ2-7; D is undetermined. CDR3 length: 12 residues. Germline CDR1 and CDR2: DFQATT and SNEGSKA (reference sequence). Between the trimmed V and J ends, which lost 3 bases and 1 base, there was a span of 7 bases. The CDR3 DNA reads TGCAGTGCTAGCACCGGTTCCTACGAGCAGTACGTC. Amino acid sequence: CSASTGSYEQYV.

In this sample, this clonotype turned up many times. The chain is built from TRBV5-6 and TRBJ2-5; tentatively, D is TRBD1 (6 bases). The germline V and J ends were trimmed by 3 bases and 2 bases, with 14 bases remaining between them. Germline CDR1 reads SGHDT; CDR2 reads YYEEEE. The CDR3 has 15 amino acids. The CDR3 here is CASSSIQGLQETQYF. CDR3 nucleotide sequence: TGTGCCAGCAGCTCCATACAGGGATTACAAGAGACCCAGTACTTC.

This clonotype showed up just a few times. The chain joins TRBV9 to TRBJ1-6; D call uncertain. The V gene's germline CDR1 is SGDLS and CDR2 YYNGEE. CDR3 size: 16 residues. Trimming stripped 2 bases from V and 0 bases from J, with 9 bases between. In DNA form, the CDR3 reads TGTGCCAGCAGCGTCAGTCAAAGCTCCTATAATTCACCCCTCCACTTT. This codes for CASSVSQSSYNSPLHF.

A few counts support this clonotype. The chain's CDR3 is CASSQASGGKGGEQFF. In nucleotides, the CDR3 is TGCGCCAGCAGCCAAGCTAGCGGGGGGAAGGGTGGTGAGCAGTTCTTC. The rearrangement uses TRBV4-1 and TRBJ2-1; TRBD2 matches 11 bases. Trimming took 1 base from V and 9 from J; bases not matched to a gene: 8. Germline V gives CDR1 MGHRA, CDR2 YSYEKL. There are 16 residues in the CDR3.

The chain uses TRBV7-9 and TRBJ2-1; D unresolved. Trimming left V 2 bases short and J 8 bases short, with 16 bases between. Germline CDR1 reads SEHNR; CDR2 reads FQNEAQ (reference sequence). The CDR3 contains 15 residues. The CDR3 DNA reads as TGTGCCAGCAGCTTAAGCGCCGGTGGGGTGCATGAGCAGTTCTTC. Protein: CASSLSAGGVHEQFF.

This clonotype occurred a few times. DNA for the CDR3: TGTGCCAGCAGCTCGGCGGGCATCACAGATACGCAGTATTTT. Protein: CASSSAGITDTQYF. The chain has TRBV5-5 and TRBJ2-3, with D maybe TRBD2 (5 bases). The germline V and J ends were trimmed by 3 bases and 2 bases, with 10 bases remaining between them. The germline V gene has CDR1 SGHKS and CDR2 YYEKEE (reference sequence). The CDR3 runs 14 residues. Combining the CDR3 with reference TRBV5-5 and TRBJ2-3 gives the whole variable domain DAGVTQSPTHLIKTRGQQVTLRCSPISGHKSVSWYQQVLGQGPQFIFQYYEKEERGRGNFPDRFSARQFPNYSSELNVNALLLGDSALYLCASSSAGITDTQYFGPGTRLTVL.